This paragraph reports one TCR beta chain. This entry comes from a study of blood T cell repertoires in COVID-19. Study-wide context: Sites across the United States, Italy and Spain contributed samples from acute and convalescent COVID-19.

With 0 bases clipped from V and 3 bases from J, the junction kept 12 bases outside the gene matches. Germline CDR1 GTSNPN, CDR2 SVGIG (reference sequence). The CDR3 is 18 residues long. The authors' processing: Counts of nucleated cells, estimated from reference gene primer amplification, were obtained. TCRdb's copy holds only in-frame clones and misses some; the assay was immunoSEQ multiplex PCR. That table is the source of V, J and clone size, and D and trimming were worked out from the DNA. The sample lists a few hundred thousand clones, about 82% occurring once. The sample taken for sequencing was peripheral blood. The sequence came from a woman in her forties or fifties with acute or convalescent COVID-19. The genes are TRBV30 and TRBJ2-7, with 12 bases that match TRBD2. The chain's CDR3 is CAWSVNDRRLAGVYEQYF. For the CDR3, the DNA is TGTGCCTGGAGTGTAAATGACCGGAGACTAGCGGGAGTCTACGAGCAGTACTTC.